The rows below give T cell receptor beta chains drawn from one sample of a study of tumor and adjacent non-tumor tissue in lung cancer. TCRdb reprocessed the multiplex PCR reads with MiXCR, giving one entry per CDR3 protein. The sample carries under 45,000 distinct CDR3 sequences, roughly 60% recorded once. Sample: distant non-tumor lung tissue. These receptors all come from a man aged 50-59 years with non-small cell lung cancer. Both conserved end residues are part of each CDR3. A D gene is named only where the DNA matches it firmly. A clone size is listed for some rows: how often the clone was seen (once, few, many), or a class if it is expanded.

v_gene	d_gene	abundance	j_gene	CDR3nt	CDR3aa
TRBV5-4	-	-	TRBJ1-2	TGTGCCAGCAGCTTGTGGGCCTCATTCAAGTATGGGTACACCTTC	CASSLWASFKYGYTF
TRBV29-1	-	-	TRBJ2-1	TGCAGCGTAAAACGGCAGGGCATAAATGAGCAGTTCTTC	CSVKRQGINEQFF
TRBV4-1	TRBD1	-	TRBJ1-1	TGCGCCAGCGGTCAAGGGGACAGCATGAACACCGAAGCTTTCTTT	CASGQGDSMNTEAFF
TRBV4-1	TRBD1	once	TRBJ2-1	TGCGCCAGCAGCCAAGTTTCGGGACAGGACAATGAGCAGTTCTTC	CASSQVSGQDNEQFF
TRBV11-2	-	-	TRBJ2-3	TGCGCCAGCGGCTTAATGAGCTCTAGCACAGATACGCCGTATTTT	CASGLMSSSTDTPYF
TRBV4-2	-	-	TRBJ2-3	TGTGCCAGCAGCCAAGTGGTCATGGCCAGCTATGGCACAGATACGCAGTATTTT	CASSQVVMASYGTDTQYF
TRBV5-1	TRBD1	-	TRBJ2-7	TGCGCCAGCAGCCGGGAGGGGACAGGGGGCCACGAGCAGTACTTC	CASSREGTGGHEQYF
TRBV4-2	-	-	TRBJ2-3	TGTGCCAGCAGCCAAGATGCGTACGGGGCTAGCGCAACAGATACGCAGTATTTT	CASSQDAYGASATDTQYF
TRBV6-4	-	few	TRBJ2-6	TGTGCCAGCAGTGCTGGGCCTGGGGCCAACGTCCTGACTTTC	CASSAGPGANVLTF
TRBV6-6	-	-	TRBJ1-2	TGTGCCAGCAGATCCACACGGAACTATGACTACACCTTT	CASRSTRNYDYTF
TRBV29-1	-	-	TRBJ2-1	TGCAGCATTAGCCCTCCCTACAATGAGCAGTTATTC	CSISPPYNEQLF
TRBV18	-	-	TRBJ2-4	TGTGCCAGCTCAGCACAGGGTCCCGCCAAAAACATTCAGTACTTC	CASSAQGPAKNIQYF
TRBV6-6	-	once	TRBJ2-7	TGTGCCAGCAGTTACTCGACGGAGGAACAGTCCTACGAGCAGTACTTC	CASSYSTEEQSYEQYF
TRBV10-2	TRBD2	-	TRBJ2-5	TGCGTCAGTAGCGGGGGGGCCATGGAGACCCAGTACTTC	CVSSGGAMETQYF
TRBV5-6	TRBD1	-	TRBJ1-1	TGTGTCAGCAGCTTGAGGGGGCTTGAAGCTTTCTTT	CVSSLRGLEAFF
TRBV11-2	TRBD2	-	TRBJ2-1	TGTGCCAGCAGCTTAGGGACTAGCTACAATGAGCTGTTCTTC	CASSLGTSYNELFF
TRBV10-2	-	few	TRBJ1-5	TGCGCCAACAGTGAGTCGTCTCTTAGCCATCAGCCCCAGCATTTT	CANSESSLSHQPQHF
TRBV11-3	-	-	TRBJ2-1	TGTGTCAGTAGCTTAGAACGGTCTGGGCTTGTCTTC	CVSSLERSGLVF
TRBV2	-	-	TRBJ1-2	TGTGCCTGCAGTGAGCAGGGCTCCTATGGCTACGCCTTC	CACSEQGSYGYAF
TRBV4-2	-	many	TRBJ2-7	TGTGCCAGCAGCCAAGGCTTACGAGGGGCGGAGAACTCCTACGAGCAGTACTTC	CASSQGLRGAENSYEQYF
TRBV6-5	-	few	TRBJ2-5	TGTGTCAGCAGTTACGGTAGGGGTTCTGAGACCCAGTACTTC	CVSSYGRGSETQYF
TRBV5-1	-	-	TRBJ1-1	TGCGTCAGCAGCTTGGCCGGGGGGTACACTGAAGCTTTCTTT	CVSSLAGGYTEAFF
TRBV10-3	-	once	TRBJ2-1	TGTGCCATCAGTGAGTCTCGGGAAAGAATACATGAGCAGTTCTTC	CAISESRERIHEQFF
TRBV29-1	TRBD2	many	TRBJ2-1	TGCAGCGTTGATGACGGACTAGCGGGGGTGGGTGAGCAGTTCTTC	CSVDDGLAGVGEQFF
TRBV10-3	-	-	TRBJ2-1	TGTGCCATCAGTGGGTCGGGTTCCTACGATGAGCAGTTCTTC	CAISGSGSYDEQFF
TRBV29-1	-	-	TRBJ2-6	TGCAACGCCAGGGAGGCTGTGGCCAACGTCCTGACTTTC	CNAREAVANVLTF
TRBV29-1	-	many	TRBJ2-1	TGCAGCGTTGAGAAGCAGACCTACAATGAGCAGTTCTTC	CSVEKQTYNEQFF
TRBV11-2	-	-	TRBJ2-3	TGTGCCAGCAGCCTCAATGTAGATACGCTGTATTTT	CASSLNVDTLYF
TRBV20-1	-	-	TRBJ2-2	TGCAGTGCTAGTCGGGACAACACCGGGGAGCTGTTTTTT	CSASRDNTGELFF
TRBV12-3/TRBV12-4	TRBD1	few	TRBJ2-7	TGTGCCGGCAAAGGAACGGGACAGAGGCCGACGTCGTACTTC	CAGKGTGQRPTSYF
TRBV29-1	TRBD2	-	TRBJ2-1	TGCAGCATCGAACCTCTACCGGGAGGGCAGAATGAGCAGTTTTTC	CSIEPLPGGQNEQFF